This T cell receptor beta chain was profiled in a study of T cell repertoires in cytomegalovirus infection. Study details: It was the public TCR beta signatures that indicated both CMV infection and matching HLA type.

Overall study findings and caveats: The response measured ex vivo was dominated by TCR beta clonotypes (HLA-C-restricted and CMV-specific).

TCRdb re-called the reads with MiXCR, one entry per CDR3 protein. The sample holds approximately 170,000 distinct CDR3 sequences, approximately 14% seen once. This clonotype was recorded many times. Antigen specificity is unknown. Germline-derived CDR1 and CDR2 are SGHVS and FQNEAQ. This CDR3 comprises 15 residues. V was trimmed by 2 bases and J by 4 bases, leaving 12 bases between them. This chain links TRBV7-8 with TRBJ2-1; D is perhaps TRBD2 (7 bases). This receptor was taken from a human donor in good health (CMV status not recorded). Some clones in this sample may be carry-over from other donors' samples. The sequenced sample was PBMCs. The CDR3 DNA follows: TGTGCCAGCAGCTTAAGAGCGGGGACATACAATGAGCAGTTCTTC. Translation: CASSLRAGTYNEQFF.